This T cell receptor (beta chain) was observed in a study of T-cell reconstitution after alpha-beta-depleted transplantation in children. The CDR3 loop spans 14 amino acids. Germline V gene lookup returns CDR1 DFQATT and CDR2 SNEGSKA (reference sequence). Unmatched junction bases numbered 10, after V lost 6 bases and J lost 7 bases. Molecular barcoding with unique molecular identifiers was used for the TCRbeta library. One entry per CDR3 protein results from TCRdb running MiXCR on the PCR reads. The profile shows fewer than 550,000 distinct CDR3 sequences, approximately 11% of them singletons. The sequencing here drew on PBMCs from the stem cell graft donor, taken from the stem cell graft. The chain couples TRBV20-1 to TRBJ2-5, with 11 bases lining up with TRBD2. This TCR was recovered from a human donor who donated a stem cell graft to a child with acute myeloid leukemia. CDR3 region: CSAALAGGLGTQYF. The CDR3 coding sequence is TGCAGTGCGGCCCTAGCGGGAGGCCTTGGGACCCAGTACTTC.